This T cell receptor (beta chain) was recovered during a study of blood T cell repertoires in COVID-19 (dated by TCRdb to the early 2020s). In the study overall: Samples covering the acute and convalescent phases of COVID-19 were provided by collaborators in the United States, Italy and Spain. The material from the prospective study consisted of cDNA or gDNA derived from T cells, B-cell-depleted T cells, or PBMCs. Subjects who had been exposed to COVID-19, were actively infected with it, or had recovered from it provided the deeply sampled blood TCRbeta repertoires that made up the dataset. The repertoires were made available in a free public database intended to serve as a resource for research on the immune response to SARS-CoV-2. The samples were drawn from two sources: the first 160 participants of the ongoing ImmuneRACE study, and 1,200 or so subjects contributed by 6 global collaborators. Sample metadata almost always included a de-identified subject ID, COVID-19 status, age in years and sex. Where HLA class I and class II types were available, the types were taken from metadata supplied by the sample provider, not from assay-based typing.

Taken from the germline V gene (reference sequence), the CDR1 and CDR2 loops are GTSNPN and SVGIG. The CDR3 contains 14 residues, cysteine and phenylalanine counted. Of all the DNA, just the CDR3 is kept, 42 bases in frame from base 1. The V and J ends are trimmed by 4 bases and 8 bases, leaving 20 bases between them. Concerning this clone: Its specific antigen is unknown. The input lacks base qualities; no much larger clone sits a single base away.

What the work shows at the level of the full study, not this receptor alone: The amount of clinical and demographic metadata varied by source and participant and was provided uncurated.

The immunoSEQ Assay, a bias-controlled multiplex PCR, was used to amplify TCRbeta CDR3 regions from genomic DNA. The published analysis was carried out like this. Nucleated cell counts per sample were estimated from amplification of reference gene primers within the assay. To quantify the absolute abundance of each unique TCRbeta CDR3 rearrangement, sequence reads were collapsed and filtered. For each sample, productive Simpson clonality was calculated as the square root of Simpson's diversity index over productive rearrangements. TCRdb stores this immuneACCESS table with in-frame sequences only. Part of the clones is absent; in the studies checked, under half of the shortfall reflects unresolved V genes, and no reason is known for the rest. The V and J calls and the clone size are those of that table, but D and trimming were determined from the DNA. The sample includes 90,000 to 130,000 clones, with approximately 84% observed a single time. Approximately 1.3% of the sample is held by the ten biggest clonotypes.

The collaborating institutions used their own protocols to collect whole blood in K2EDTA tubes. For TCRbeta analysis, collaborators shipped samples as frozen whole blood, isolated PBMCs, or DNA extracted from either of those sample types. Sample: peripheral blood. The receptor's source is a man aged 35 to 55 with acute or convalescent COVID-19. The chain is assembled from TRBV30 and TRBJ1-2; the D region possibly corresponds to TRBD1 (5 bases align). For the CDR3, the sequence is CAWNQPLRGGGYTF. The bases are TGTGCCTGGAACCAACCACTAAGGGGAGGGGGCTACACCTTC.